A single sample is the source of the 29 T cell receptor beta chains below, sequenced in a study of post-analysis software for immune sequencing data. Every TCR beta cDNA library bore unique molecular identifiers. TCRdb re-analysed the PCR reads in MiXCR, keeping a single row per CDR3 protein. Of some 700,000 distinct CDR3 sequences listed, 55% to 70% are singletons. Study-wide results and caveats: Included in a set of a handful of TRBV segments more frequent in patients than controls were TRBV5-6, TRBV5-1 and TRBV20-1.

No antigen has been assigned to these receptors. Sequenced input: blood. The receptors derive from a girl aged 2-10 years with multiple sclerosis.

The rearrangement joins TRBV15 to TRBJ2-5; TRBD1 might be the D (6 bases). The CDR3 extends over 15 amino acids. In germline, CDR1 is LNHNV, CDR2 YYDKDF (reference sequence). The V gene lost 0 bases and the J gene lost 9 bases, with 17 bases spanning the gap. The CDR3 loop is CATSRDQAGVEAQYF. CDR3 nucleotides: TGTGCCACCAGCAGAGATCAGGCAGGGGTGGAGGCCCAGTACTTC.

The rearrangement links TRBV6-2 or TRBV6-3 to TRBJ2-1; D gene uncertain. Between the trimmed V and J ends, which lost 1 base and 8 bases, there was a span of 21 bases. Germline V CDR1 and CDR2: MNHEY, SVGEGT. This CDR3 has 17 amino acids. The CDR3 reads CASSYLRTSHKYDEQFF. The CDR3, as DNA: TGTGCCAGCAGTTACTTGAGGACCTCCCACAAATACGATGAGCAGTTCTTC.

The chain employs TRBV20-1 and TRBJ2-5; D could derive from TRBD1 or TRBD2 (7 bases each). The closer fit of TRBJ2-7 to the DNA end suggests the J call may be wrong. The length of the CDR3 is 12 residues. From germline, CDR1 is DFQATT and CDR2 SNEGSKA (reference sequence). CDR3 in DNA: TGCAGTGCTAGGGGAGGGGGCCACGAGCAGTACTTC. Translated, it gives CSARGGGHEQYF.

V is TRBV6-6 and J is TRBJ2-7; perhaps TRBD1 as D (6 bases). The last part of the DNA fits TRBJ2-5 better; the J call may be wrong. From germline, CDR1 is MNHNY and CDR2 SVGAGI (reference sequence). The CDR3 is 16 residues long. DNA for the CDR3: TGTGCCAGCAGCTACCGGTGGGACACCTCGTTGGAGACCCAGTACTTC. Protein: CASSYRWDTSLETQYF.

On this clonotype itself: At one end, the junction sequence differs from germline, possibly due to a read error. The chain couples TRBV7-2 to TRBJ2-3; possible D gene TRBD1, 6 bases. The CDR3 length is 16 residues. Germline V gene lookup returns CDR1 SGHTA and CDR2 FQGNSA. DNA of the CDR3: TGTGCCTGCAGCTTACGGCTTCGGACAGGCACAGATACGCAGTATTTT. It is translated as CACSLRLRTGTDTQYF.

The chain joins TRBV12-3 or TRBV12-4 to TRBJ1-1, with D tentatively TRBD1 (6 bases). The CDR3 is 14 residues long. V gave up 5 bases and J gave up 0 bases, with 10 bases separating them. CDR3 nucleotides: TGTGCCAGCAGTACCGGGACATTGAACACTGAAGCTTTCTTT. Its translation: CASSTGTLNTEAFF.

This clonotype was counted once. The chain uses TRBV4-2 and TRBJ2-3; a weak D match, TRBD2 (7 bases). The ends were cut back, 0 bases at V and 4 bases at J, with 17 bases in the middle. This CDR3 is built from 17 residues. Per germline, CDR1 LGHNA and CDR2 YNFKEQ. CDR3 nucleotide sequence: TGTGCCAGCAGCCAAGATGGGGGGGCGGGTCCTTCAGATACGCAGTATTTT. As protein: CASSQDGGAGPSDTQYF.

The table lists this clonotype with a few counts. The CDR3 protein is CSLRGGSTDTQYF. The CDR3 bases are TGCAGCCTACGGGGCGGGAGCACAGATACGCAGTATTTT. J is TRBJ2-3 and V is TRBV29-1; D might be TRBD1 or TRBD2, each matching 5 bases. Trimming stripped 8 bases from V and 0 bases from J, with 12 bases between. Germline V lookup: CDR1 SQVTM, CDR2 ANQGSEA. The CDR3 totals 13 residues.

The chain recombines TRBV11-2 with TRBJ2-7; D gene unclear. Near its end, the DNA agrees better with TRBJ2-5, so the J call may be wrong. Germline V gene lookup returns CDR1 SGHAT and CDR2 FQNNGV. The CDR3 contains 13 residues. In DNA, the CDR3 is TGTGCCAGCAGCTCCGGGCCCCTAGAGACCCAGTACTTC. It translates to CASSSGPLETQYF.

V gene TRBV20-1 combines with J gene TRBJ2-1; 9 bases are shared with TRBD2. The CDR3 spans 14 residues. The germline gives CDR1 DFQATT, CDR2 SNEGSKA (reference sequence). Trimming cost V 5 bases and J 2 bases; bases outside gene matches: 4. CDR3 in DNA: TGCAGTGCTTCTAGCGGGACAGCCTACAATGAGCAGTTCTTC. Protein product: CSASSGTAYNEQFF.

The V and J genes are TRBV29-1 and TRBJ2-1, with 12 bases lining up with TRBD2. The CDR3 is made up of 18 amino acids. Germline V CDR1 and CDR2: SQVTM, ANQGSEA. V lost 0 bases to trimming and J lost 4 bases; unmatched junction nucleotides: 10. CDR3 sequence: CSVEEVRLAGGKYNEQFF. As DNA, the CDR3 is TGCAGCGTTGAAGAGGTTCGGCTAGCGGGAGGGAAATACAATGAGCAGTTCTTC.

The rearrangement links TRBV5-1 to TRBJ2-6, with 9 bases fitting TRBD1. This CDR3 is built from 17 residues. Per germline, CDR1 SGHRS and CDR2 YFSETQ. J gave up 3 bases and V 0 bases, and 4 bases lay outside the gene matches. The CDR3 region has the DNA TGCGCCAGCAGCTTGGATCACAGGGGGCTTGGGGCCAACGTCCTGACTTTC. Translating gives CASSLDHRGLGANVLTF. The full variable domain, completed using reference TRBV5-1 and TRBJ2-6, is KAGVTQTPRYLIKTRGQQVTLSCSPISGHRSVSWYQQTPGQGLQFLFEYFSETQRNKGNFPGRFSGRQFSNSRSEMNVSTLELGDSALYLCASSLDHRGLGANVLTFGAGSRLTVL.

The rearrangement uses TRBV7-2 and TRBJ1-1; no clear D. Trimming cost V 5 bases and J 1 base, with 8 bases left between them. This CDR3 comprises 13 residues. In germline, CDR1 is SGHTA, CDR2 FQGNSA. Here the CDR3 reads CASSTNPNTEAFF. The DNA of the CDR3 is TGTGCCAGCAGCACGAACCCGAACACTGAAGCTTTCTTT.

The V and J genes are TRBV12-3 or TRBV12-4 and TRBJ2-5; D remains unclear. The DNA matches TRBJ2-7 better at its end, which makes the J call doubtful. The CDR3 runs 13 residues. The CDR3 region has the DNA TGTGCCAGCAGCCCTTGGCAGGCCTACGAGCAGTACTTC. As protein: CASSPWQAYEQYF.

The J gene is TRBJ2-5, the V gene TRBV20-1, with TRBD2 matching over 7 bases. CDR1 and CDR2 (germline): DFQATT, SNEGSKA (reference sequence). The CDR3 is 13 residues long. J gave up 4 bases and V 4 bases, and 6 bases lay outside the gene matches. The chain's CDR3 is CSANDPSGETQYF. In DNA form, the CDR3 reads TGCAGTGCTAATGATCCTAGCGGAGAGACCCAGTACTTC.

The CDR3 DNA is TGTGCCAGCATCGGAGGGGCGGGGCACACTGAAGCTTTCTTT. This gives the protein CASIGGAGHTEAFF. V is TRBV6-6 and J is TRBJ1-1; TRBD1 is a possible D gene (5 bases). The CDR3 has 14 residues. Germline CDR1 reads MNHNY; CDR2 reads SVGAGI (reference sequence). Trimming stripped 7 bases from V and 3 bases from J, with 15 bases between.

The CDR3 region has the DNA TGCAGTGCTAGAGACGGGAGGTACAATGAGCAGTTCTTC. This codes for CSARDGRYNEQFF. V is TRBV20-1 and J is TRBJ2-1; 7 positions agree with TRBD2. Trimming took 0 bases from V and 4 from J; bases not matched to a gene: 0. Per germline, CDR1 DFQATT and CDR2 SNEGSKA (reference sequence). This CDR3 region has 13 residues.

V gene TRBV20-1 combines with J gene TRBJ2-1; 7 bases fit TRBD2. The V gene's germline CDR1 is DFQATT and CDR2 SNEGSKA (reference sequence). Trimming at V came to 0 bases and at J to 6 bases, leaving 8 bases not matched to a gene. The CDR3 sequence is 15 residues long. This CDR3 reads CSARDRASGRNEQFF. CDR3 bases: TGCAGTGCTAGAGATAGGGCTAGCGGACGCAATGAGCAGTTCTTC.

The rearrangement joins TRBV9 to TRBJ2-2; TRBD2 might be the D (5 bases). Germline lookup yields CDR1 SGDLS and CDR2 YYNGEE. This CDR3 contains 16 residues. Trimming shortened V by 0 bases and J by 5 bases, and 14 bases separated the two germline ends. The CDR3 DNA sequence: TGTGCCAGCAGCGTAGGGTCGTCGGACTGGACCGGGGAGCTGTTTTTT. The encoded protein is CASSVGSSDWTGELFF.

This chain links TRBV2 with TRBJ1-1; D is uncertain. Germline V gene data show CDR1 as SNHLY and CDR2 as FYNNEI. The V gene lost 7 bases and the J gene lost 0 bases, with 12 bases spanning the gap. The CDR3 loop spans 14 amino acids. The CDR3 region has the DNA TGTGCCAGCATCAGAGAAGAGGTGAACACTGAAGCTTTCTTT. Residues: CASIREEVNTEAFF. The whole variable domain, filled in from reference TRBV2 and TRBJ1-1, reads EPEVTQTPSHQVTQMGQEVILRCVPISNHLYFYWYRQILGQKVEFLVSFYNNEISEKSEIFDDQFSVERPDGSNFTLKIRSTKLEDSAMYFCASIREEVNTEAFFGQGTRLTVV.

The rearrangement uses TRBV3-1 and TRBJ2-5, with D uncertain. The germline V and J ends were trimmed by 4 bases and 7 bases, with 28 bases remaining between them. Looked up from germline, CDR1 is LGHDT and CDR2 is YNNKEL (reference sequence). This CDR3 comprises 18 residues. The DNA for the CDR3 is TGTGCCAGCAGCCCCCCGGCTAGGCGATTCGACCTGCCTAGGACCCAGTACTTC. This codes for CASSPPARRFDLPRTQYF.

This clonotype was recorded at least ten times. The chain has TRBV7-9 and TRBJ2-3; unclear D gene. The CDR3 is made up of 10 amino acids. Trimming cost V 6 bases and J 6 bases, with 4 bases left between them. In germline, CDR1 is SEHNR, CDR2 FQNEAQ (reference sequence). In nucleotides, the CDR3 is TGTGCCAGCAGGGGGGATACGCAGTATTTT. Its protein product is CASRGDTQYF. Supplemented by reference TRBV7-9 and TRBJ2-3, the full variable domain reads DTGVSQNPRHKITKRGQNVTFRCDPISEHNRLYWYRQTLGQGPEFLTYFQNEAQLEKSRLLSDRFSAERPKGSFSTLEIQRTEQGDSAMYLCASRGDTQYFGPGTRLTVL.

V is TRBV7-9 and J is TRBJ2-3; D not resolved. Germline lookup yields CDR1 SEHNR and CDR2 FQNEAQ (reference sequence). This CDR3 has 16 amino acids. Trimming took off 0 bases at V and 0 bases at J, with 10 bases between the two ends. In DNA, the CDR3 is TGTGCCAGCAGCTTAGCGGAAGCGCCCAGCACAGATACGCAGTATTTT. Translated: CASSLAEAPSTDTQYF. The full variable domain, with the rest looked up from reference TRBV7-9 and TRBJ2-3, is DTGVSQNPRHKITKRGQNVTFRCDPISEHNRLYWYRQTLGQGPEFLTYFQNEAQLEKSRLLSDRFSAERPKGSFSTLEIQRTEQGDSAMYLCASSLAEAPSTDTQYFGPGTRLTVL.

The chain carries TRBV2 and TRBJ1-5; no definite D call. Trimming took off 3 bases at V and 1 base at J, with 25 bases between the two ends. The CDR3 loop spans 20 amino acids. Germline V CDR1 and CDR2: SNHLY, FYNNEI. The CDR3 DNA follows: TGTGCCAGCAGTGACTTGGGCAGGTTCGGGGATAACATAAGCAATCAGCCCCAGCATTTT. Encoded protein: CASSDLGRFGDNISNQPQHF.

This clonotype has just one count. Written as DNA, the CDR3 is TGTGCCAGCAGCTTCCGGGAAGCTAACTATGGCTACACCTTC. The encoded protein is CASSFREANYGYTF. This chain joins TRBV13 and TRBJ1-2; D is ambiguous. Trimming shortened V by 3 bases and J by 0 bases, and 8 bases separated the two germline ends. Per the germline V gene, CDR1 is PRHDT and CDR2 is FYEKMQ (reference sequence). CDR3 length: 14 residues.

The chain recombines TRBV20-1 with TRBJ1-2, with a possible D match to TRBD1 (5 bases). V was clipped by 3 bases and J by 8 bases, with 10 bases between them. Germline CDR1 DFQATT, CDR2 SNEGSKA (reference sequence). This CDR3 region has 11 residues. The CDR3, as DNA: TGCAGTGCTAGCGGGGCGGGAGGCTACACCTTC. The encoded protein is CSASGAGGYTF.

This clonotype occurred a few times. V gene TRBV6-4 combines with J gene TRBJ1-5; D ambiguous. The V gene lost 0 bases and the J gene lost 3 bases, with 6 bases spanning the gap. CDR3 length: 14 residues. In germline, CDR1 is MRHNA, CDR2 SNTAGT. CDR3 in amino acids: CASSDSGFNQPQHF. The CDR3 region has the DNA TGTGCCAGCAGTGACTCAGGGTTCAATCAGCCCCAGCATTTT.

The genes are TRBV27 and TRBJ2-3; D is ambiguous. V lost 3 bases and J lost 6, with 13 bases in between. The CDR3 consists of 14 residues. Germline-derived CDR1 and CDR2 are MNHEY and SMNVEV (reference sequence). The DNA of the CDR3 is TGTGCCAGCAGTTTTTCCCACCGCGTGGATACGCAGTATTTT. Translating gives CASSFSHRVDTQYF.

This chain links TRBV6-6 with TRBJ2-7, with TRBD2 matching over 7 bases. The trim removed 5 bases at V and 5 bases at J, leaving 9 bases unmatched. Per germline, CDR1 MNHNY and CDR2 SVGAGI (reference sequence). The CDR3 contains 14 residues. The CDR3 DNA reads as TGTGCCAGCAGTCAGACCGAGGGGACTAACGAGCAGTACTTC. It is translated as CASSQTEGTNEQYF.